This T cell receptor (beta chain) stems from a study of OX40 agonist ivuxolimab in advanced cancers. Background on the study: Earlier treatment with anti-PD-1, anti-PD-L1 or anti-CTLA-4 was permitted, and roughly 42% had received some.

Only in-frame clones appear in the TCRdb table, and some are missing; sequencing was by immunoSEQ multiplex PCR. This sample has around 95,000 clones; around 90% occur once, and the top ten carry 0.15% to 0.2%. Patients with a history of autoimmune disease or on systemic immunosuppression were excluded. This clone has a single count. The germline V and J ends were trimmed by 5 bases and 3 bases, with 11 bases remaining between them. This CDR3 spans 13 amino acids. Germline-derived CDR1 and CDR2 are SQVTM and ANQGSEA. The specimen was CD4+ or CD8+ T cells sorted from blood, collected in a trial of the OX40 agonist ivuxolimab. This chain joins TRBV29-1 and TRBJ1-5; no clear D gene. The receptor was isolated from an adult with an advanced solid tumor such as melanoma, head and neck, liver or kidney cancer. The DNA of the CDR3 is TGCAGCGTTCGGTCGGCGAACAATCAGCCCCAGCATTTT. Protein sequence: CSVRSANNQPQHF. Full variable domain (outside the CDR3, taken from reference TRBV29-1 and TRBJ1-5): SAVISQKPSRDICQRGTSLTIQCQVDSQVTMMFWYRQQPGQSLTLIATANQGSEATYESGFVIDKFPISRPNLTFSTLTVSNMSPEDSSIYLCSVRSANNQPQHFGDGTRLSIL.